This is a list of T cell receptor beta chains from one sample in a study of OX40 agonist ivuxolimab in advanced cancers. Method: immunoSEQ multiplex PCR; TCRdb's copy keeps in-frame clones and lacks some. The repertoire holds approximately 100,000 clones, with 90% as singletons. Sequencing used CD4+ or CD8+ T cells sorted from blood, obtained in a trial of the OX40 agonist ivuxolimab. The receptors were gathered from an adult with an advanced solid tumor such as melanoma, head and neck, liver or kidney cancer. Each CDR3 is given with its conserved first and last residue. A D gene is named only where the DNA matches it firmly. For some rows the clone size is stated as once, few or many, or as a class when expanded; others skip it.

cdr3_aa	cdr3_nt	d_call	clone_size	v_call	j_call
CASSLALRVNTEAFF	TGCGCCAGCAGCTTGGCCCTTCGGGTGAACACTGAAGCTTTCTTT	NA	NA	TRBV5-1	TRBJ1-1
CASSQTGTGTNEQYF	TGTGCCAGCAGCCAAACCGGGACAGGGACAAACGAGCAGTACTTC	TRBD1	NA	TRBV4-2	TRBJ2-7
CASSLALAGTGELFF	TGTGCCAGCAGCTTAGCTCTAGCGGGCACCGGGGAGCTGTTTTTT	TRBD2	NA	TRBV11-2	TRBJ2-2
CASSVGHSGGGGQNYGYTF	TGTGCCAGCAGCGTAGGCCATAGCGGCGGAGGTGGACAAAACTATGGCTACACCTTC	NA	NA	TRBV9	TRBJ1-2
CSATSSRTDTQYF	TGCAGCGCGACTAGCTCAAGAACAGATACGCAGTATTTT	TRBD2	NA	TRBV29-1	TRBJ2-3
CASSYFGDRGHNEQFF	TGTGCCAGCAGTTACTTTGGGGACAGGGGTCACAATGAGCAGTTCTTC	TRBD1	NA	TRBV6-6	TRBJ2-1
CASSEVHSGANVLTF	TGTGCCAGCAGTGAAGTTCACTCTGGGGCCAACGTCCTGACTTTC	NA	NA	TRBV2	TRBJ2-6
CASSPGSGTNNEQFF	TGTGCCAGCTCACCGGGTAGCGGGACCAACAATGAGCAGTTCTTC	TRBD2	NA	TRBV18	TRBJ2-1
CASSLGLLGYTF	TGTGCCAGCAGCTTGGGACTGTTAGGCTACACCTTC	NA	few	TRBV11-2	TRBJ1-2
CASSLTGTGGKTQYF	TGTGCCAGCAGCTTGACCGGGACAGGGGGAAAGACCCAGTACTTC	TRBD1	NA	TRBV28	TRBJ2-5
CASRPLAGVYEQYF	TGTGCCAGCAGACCACTAGCGGGAGTCTACGAGCAGTACTTC	TRBD2	NA	TRBV6-5	TRBJ2-7
CASTKGAEIYNEQFF	TGTGCCAGTACCAAAGGAGCGGAGATCTACAATGAGCAGTTCTTC	NA	NA	TRBV19	TRBJ2-1
CASRRTKTYEQYF	TGTGCCAGCAGGCGGACTAAAACCTACGAGCAGTACTTC	NA	NA	TRBV6-5	TRBJ2-7
CASREPGQVEAFF	TGCGCCAGTCGGGAACCAGGTCAGGTGGAAGCTTTCTTT	NA	NA	TRBV23-1	TRBJ1-1
CAWSQGRPGGNQPQHF	TGTGCCTGGAGTCAAGGTCGGCCTGGTGGCAATCAGCCCCAGCATTTT	NA	NA	TRBV30	TRBJ1-5
CASSLQADRPTGELFF	TGCGCCAGCAGCCTACAAGCCGACAGGCCGACCGGGGAGCTGTTTTTT	NA	NA	TRBV5-1	TRBJ2-2
CASSGRSASNEKLFF	TGTGCCAGCAGCGGCCGTTCGGCCTCTAATGAAAAACTGTTTTTT	NA	NA	TRBV7-2	TRBJ1-4
CAWSQNYEQYF	TGTGCCTGGAGCCAGAATTACGAGCAGTACTTC	NA	once	TRBV30	TRBJ2-7
CASSPGTGYTQYF	TGCGCCAGCAGCCCGGGGACAGGATATACGCAGTATTTT	TRBD1	few	TRBV5-1	TRBJ2-3
CASSLPLAGVSEQYF	TGCGCCAGCAGCTTACCCCTAGCGGGAGTATCCGAGCAGTACTTC	TRBD2	NA	TRBV5-1	TRBJ2-7
CASSLEGLAGTGELFF	TGTGCCAGCAGCTTAGAGGGACTAGCGGGGACCGGGGAGCTGTTTTTT	TRBD2	NA	TRBV7-6	TRBJ2-2
CASSLGSNSGNTIYF	TGTGCCAGCAGCTTGGGTTCCAACTCTGGAAACACCATATATTTT	NA	NA	TRBV5-5	TRBJ1-3
CASSFSGIYTDTQYF	TGTGCCAGCAGTTTCAGTGGGATTTACACAGATACGCAGTATTTT	NA	NA	TRBV27	TRBJ2-3
CASSKDGGTTGRSNQPQHF	TGTGCCAGCAGCAAAGACGGTGGGACAACGGGGCGTAGCAATCAGCCCCAGCATTTT	NA	NA	TRBV21-1	TRBJ1-5
CASSQSRRGPLAKNIQYF	TGCGCCAGCAGTCAATCGAGGCGAGGGCCTCTAGCCAAAAACATTCAGTACTTC	NA	NA	TRBV23-1	TRBJ2-4
CASSFLPTSGRTDTQYF	TGTGCCAGCAGCTTCCTACCGACTAGCGGGAGGACAGATACGCAGTATTTT	TRBD2	NA	TRBV7-2	TRBJ2-3
CASSLGAADTQYF	TGTGCCAGCAGCTTAGGGGCGGCAGATACGCAGTATTTT	NA	NA	TRBV7-3	TRBJ2-3